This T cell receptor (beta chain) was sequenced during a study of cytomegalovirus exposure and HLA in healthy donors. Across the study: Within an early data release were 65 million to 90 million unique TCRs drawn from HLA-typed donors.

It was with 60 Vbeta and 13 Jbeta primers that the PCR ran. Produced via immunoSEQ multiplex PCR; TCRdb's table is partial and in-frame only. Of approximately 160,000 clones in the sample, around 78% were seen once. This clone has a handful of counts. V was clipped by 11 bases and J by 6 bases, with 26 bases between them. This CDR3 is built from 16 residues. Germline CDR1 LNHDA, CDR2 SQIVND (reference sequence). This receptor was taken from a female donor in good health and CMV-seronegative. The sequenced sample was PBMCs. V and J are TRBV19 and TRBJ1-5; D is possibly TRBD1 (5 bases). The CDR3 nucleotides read TGTGCCTCCAAGGGGCCTTTGAGTGAGATAGGTCAGCCCCAGCATTTT. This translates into CASKGPLSEIGQPQHF.